This paragraph reports one T cell receptor beta chain. What it recognizes is unknown. Expressed TCRB transcripts were sequenced, since all the RNA that had been isolated was reverse transcribed. Average reads for naive, central memory and regulatory T cell samples were several million. Libraries were prepared by immunoSEQ multiplex PCR; TCRdb keeps only in-frame clonotypes and omits some of them. The top ten hold around 0.05% of the sample, which has about 260,000 clones, about 70% seen once. This CDR3 comprises 9 residues. Trimming stripped 4 bases from V and 6 bases from J, with 3 bases between. Germline V gives CDR1 DFQATT, CDR2 SNEGSKA (reference sequence). The collection from each donor was one heparinised blood draw averaging around 0.11 L. This record belongs to a study of beta chain features in type 1 diabetes. General study findings and limits: The naive, central memory and Treg TCRB repertoires looked more alike in patients than they did in healthy donors. The study notes PCR might favor shorter templates equally in patients and controls.

This sequence joins TRBV20-1 and TRBJ1-2; no reliable D call. This clonotype originated in a man under 40 in good health. The sample was naive CD4+ T cells from blood. As DNA, the CDR3 is TGCAGTGCTACTAATGGCTACACCTTC. This gives the protein CSATNGYTF.